This entry features one TCR beta chain sequence. Its antigen remains unidentified. These data are taken from a study of T cell responses to AZD1222 COVID-19 vaccine. It was second doses at about 4 or about 12 weeks that were pooled. General study points: Donors skewed white British and female; clonal diversity was possibly underestimated. Reportedly, nearly half the spike-specific TCRs target unmutated variant regions. The study identified only a handful of AZD1222 recipients as seropositive at baseline.

CDR3 size: 15 residues. Per germline, CDR1 SGHVS and CDR2 FQNEAQ. V trimming: 6 bases; J trimming: 8 bases; junction bases outside the gene matches: 11. Clones were sequenced by immunoSEQ multiplex PCR, and TCRdb holds only the in-frame ones, with some missing. This repertoire shows just under 150,000 clones, 86% found once; its top ten account for about 5%. J is TRBJ1-4 and V is TRBV7-8, with 8 bases matching TRBD1. The source is an adult who received the AZD1222 COVID-19 vaccine. The specimen comprised peripheral blood, sampled 28 days after the second AZD1222 dose. CDR3 residues: CASSPTGGLGEKLFF. Written as DNA, the CDR3 is TGTGCCAGCAGTCCTACAGGGGGATTAGGAGAAAAACTGTTTTTT.